Below are 28 T cell receptor beta chains sequenced from a single sample in a study of blood T cell repertoires in COVID-19. Generated by immunoSEQ multiplex PCR, the TCRdb table keeps only in-frame clones and is missing some. The repertoire holds about 110,000 clones, with about four fifths as singletons. The sequenced sample was peripheral blood. The receptors were sampled from a woman aged 70 to 79 with acute or convalescent COVID-19.

This clone showed up just a few times. The chain combines TRBV6-5 with TRBJ2-7; 7 bases map to TRBD2. V was pared by 8 bases and J by 2 bases, with 12 bases of the junction left unmatched. From germline, CDR1 is MNHEY and CDR2 SVGAGI. The CDR3 has 15 residues. The DNA for the CDR3 is TGTGCCAGCCGCCCCGGGGGAGGGGACCCCTACGAGCAGTACTTC. As protein: CASRPGGGDPYEQYF.

CDR3 loop: CASSIWNRQSTEAFF. In DNA, the CDR3 is TGTGCCAGTAGTATTTGGAACAGGCAGAGCACTGAAGCTTTCTTT. The chain combines TRBV19 with TRBJ1-1, with D tentatively TRBD1 (5 bases). The V and J ends lost 3 bases and 4 bases respectively, with 15 bases between them. Germline loops: CDR1 LNHDA, CDR2 SQIVND (reference sequence). CDR3 size: 15 residues.

The gene calls are TRBV14 and TRBJ1-6; 7 bases fit TRBD1. The V segment lost 4 bases and the J segment 0 bases; nucleotides outside the gene matches: 3. The germline V gene has CDR1 SGHDN and CDR2 FVKESK. The CDR3 runs 16 residues. The CDR3 loop is CASSRQGYSYNSPLHF. The CDR3 DNA sequence: TGTGCCAGCAGCCGACAGGGTTACTCCTATAATTCACCCCTCCACTTT. The whole variable domain, remainder taken from reference TRBV14 and TRBJ1-6, is EAGVTQFPSHSVIEKGQTVTLRCDPISGHDNLYWYRRVMGKEIKFLLHFVKESKQDESGMPNNRFLAERTGGTYSTLKVQPAELEDSGVYFCASSRQGYSYNSPLHFGNGTRLTVT.

The CDR3 loop is CASSGRGGNQPQHF. The DNA for the CDR3 is TGTGCCAGCAGCGGAAGGGGTGGCAATCAGCCCCAGCATTTT. This chain joins TRBV5-4 and TRBJ1-5; maybe TRBD1 (5 bases). In germline, CDR1 is SGHNT, CDR2 YYREEE (reference sequence). V shed 4 bases and J shed 2 bases, with 10 bases lying between them. The CDR3 extends over 14 amino acids.

The rearrangement joins TRBV28 to TRBJ1-5; D is possibly TRBD1 (5 bases). This CDR3 comprises 12 residues. CDR1 is MDHEN and CDR2 is SYDVKM in the germline V gene. V was pared by 6 bases and J by 3 bases, with 6 bases between. The DNA for the CDR3 is TGTGCCAGCAGGACAGTCAATCAGCCCCAGCATTTT. It encodes CASRTVNQPQHF.

The J gene is TRBJ2-1, the V gene TRBV29-1; 12 bases are a match to TRBD2. The CDR3 consists of 15 residues. The V gene end was trimmed by 0 bases and the J gene end by 9 bases; junction bases not matched to a gene: 6. Germline V gives CDR1 SQVTM, CDR2 ANQGSEA. This CDR3 is CSVEDSLAGGSEQFF. The CDR3 DNA reads as TGCAGCGTTGAAGACTCACTAGCGGGAGGCAGTGAGCAGTTCTTC.

The genes are TRBV2 and TRBJ2-7; the match to TRBD1 covers 10 bases. From germline, CDR1 is SNHLY and CDR2 FYNNEI. With 6 bases clipped from V and 3 bases from J, the junction kept 2 bases outside the gene matches. This CDR3 region has 13 residues. CDR3 residues: CASRGQGIYEQYF. CDR3 coding DNA: TGTGCCAGCAGGGGACAGGGGATCTACGAGCAGTACTTC.

The chain recombines TRBV7-2 with TRBJ1-3; 8 bases fit TRBD1. This CDR3 is built from 15 residues. Germline CDR1 reads SGHTA; CDR2 reads FQGNSA. Trimming at V came to 2 bases and at J to 6 bases, leaving 6 bases not matched to a gene. CDR3: CASSLRTGILNTIYF. The CDR3 coding sequence is TGTGCCAGCAGCTTAAGGACAGGGATACTAAACACCATATATTTT. Looking up the rest from reference TRBV7-2 and TRBJ1-3 gives the full variable domain: GAGVSQSPSNKVTEKGKDVELRCDPISGHTALYWYRQSLGQGLEFLIYFQGNSAPDKSGLPSDRFSAERTGGSVSTLTIQRTQQEDSAVYLCASSLRTGILNTIYFGEGSWLTVV.

The chain has TRBV15 and TRBJ2-3, with D unclear. This CDR3 region has 13 residues. Trimming pared 0 bases from V and 1 base from J, leaving 2 bases between. CDR1 and CDR2 from the germline V gene are LNHNV and YYDKDF (reference sequence). CDR3 region: CATSRDGTDTQYF. As DNA, the CDR3 is TGTGCCACCAGCAGAGACGGCACAGATACGCAGTATTTT. Full variable domain (remainder filled in from reference TRBV15 and TRBJ2-3): DAMVIQNPRYQVTQFGKPVTLSCSQTLNHNVMYWYQQKSSQAPKLLFHYYDKDFNNEADTPDNFQSRRPNTSFCFLDIRSPGLGDTAMYLCATSRDGTDTQYFGPGTRLTVL.

The J gene is TRBJ2-2, the V gene TRBV18; no clear D. Germline V gene data show CDR1 as KGHSH and CDR2 as LQKENI. V lost 6 bases to trimming and J lost 2 bases, with 10 bases between them. CDR3 length equals 14 residues. The CDR3 loop is CASSPSVNTGELFF. The CDR3 coding sequence is TGTGCCAGCTCTCCCAGCGTAAACACCGGGGAGCTGTTTTTT. Variable domain in full (rest from reference TRBV18 and TRBJ2-2): NAGVMQNPRHLVRRRGQEARLRCSPMKGHSHVYWYRQLPEEGLKFMVYLQKENIIDESGMPKERFSAEFPKEGPSILRIQQVVRGDSAAYFCASSPSVNTGELFFGEGSRLTVL.

This clone was seen more than once but under ten times. As the CDR3 is not closed by the conserved phenylalanine or tryptophan, this likely results from a read error. The DNA is omitted, as the CDR3 cannot be located on it reliably, and the CDR3 follows TCRdb's listing. The chain has TRBV28 and TRBJ2-7; the listed D gene, TRBD1, was not tested against the DNA. Germline CDR1 and CDR2: MDHEN and SYDVKM. The CDR3 spans 14 amino acids, including both terminal residues. The CDR3 loop is CASSFGTGARPTYL.

To note about this clone: Sequence at one end of the junction differs from germline and may be a read error. V and J are TRBV7-7 and TRBJ2-3; D is uncertain. The CDR3 runs 15 residues. Per germline, CDR1 SSHAT and CDR2 FNYEAQ (reference sequence). This CDR3 reads CASSLFVRNTDTQYF. The CDR3 DNA follows: TGTGCTAGCAGCTTATTCGTCAGAAACACAGATACGCAGTATTTT.

This chain links TRBV29-1 with TRBJ2-7, with 7 bases fitting TRBD2. The CDR3 is 13 amino acids. Unmatched junction bases numbered 6, after V lost 5 bases and J lost 2 bases. CDR1 SQVTM and CDR2 ANQGSEA come from the germline V gene. CDR3 in DNA: TGCAGCGTTTTGGGGGGGGAGACCTACGAGCAGTACTTC. The encoded protein is CSVLGGETYEQYF.

V gene TRBV30 combines with J gene TRBJ1-3; D unclear. Trimming removed 7 bases from V and 3 bases from J, with 19 bases in between. Looked up from germline, CDR1 is GTSNPN and CDR2 is SVGIG (reference sequence). The CDR3 loop spans 15 amino acids. As DNA, the CDR3 is TGTGCCTACTCCTACGGAGGCGCGAATGGAAACACCATATATTTT. The encoded protein is CAYSYGGANGNTIYF.

The rearrangement uses TRBV28 and TRBJ2-1; D is possibly TRBD1 (6 bases). Germline V gene sequence: CDR1 MDHEN, CDR2 SYDVKM. Deletions cut 7 bases from V and 1 base from J, with 17 bases between. The CDR3 covers 16 residues. CDR3 DNA sequence: TGTGCCAGCAAACCAGGCGAGGGGGTATCCTACAATGAGCAGTTCTTC. The encoded protein is CASKPGEGVSYNEQFF.

J is TRBJ2-2 and V is TRBV3-1 (or the pseudogene TRBV3-2), with TRBD2 matching over 9 bases. The CDR3 is 16 amino acids. Looked up from germline, CDR1 is LGHDT and CDR2 is YNNKEL (reference sequence). V was pared by 2 bases and J by 2 bases, with 3 bases of the junction left unmatched. Here the CDR3 DNA reads TGTGCCAGCAGCCAAAGGACTAGCGCTAACACCGGGGAGCTGTTTTTT. Residues: CASSQRTSANTGELFF.

This clone showed up just once. The J gene is TRBJ2-1, the V gene TRBV6-2 or TRBV6-3; 7 bases fit TRBD2. This CDR3 region has 15 residues. Germline lookup yields CDR1 MNHEY and CDR2 SVGEGT. After removal of 6 bases from V and 5 bases from J, the junction contained 10 bases not matched to a gene. The DNA of the CDR3 is TGTGCCAGCAGCCGGGGACCCGGGGGGAACAATGAGCAGTTCTTC. Its translation: CASSRGPGGNNEQFF.

The rearrangement joins TRBV2 to TRBJ2-1; 7 bases are shared with TRBD2. Trimming removed 5 bases from V and 5 bases from J; junction bases left unmatched: 18. Germline V CDR1 and CDR2: SNHLY, FYNNEI. This CDR3 is built from 18 residues. Here the CDR3 reads CASSPRFSLADPHNEQFF. The CDR3 DNA is TGTGCCAGCAGTCCAAGGTTCTCCCTAGCGGACCCACACAATGAGCAGTTCTTC.

V gene TRBV28 combines with J gene TRBJ1-2; TRBD1 matches 8 bases. Germline-derived CDR1 and CDR2 are MDHEN and SYDVKM. With V trimmed by 5 bases and J by 5 bases, 7 bases remained unmatched. The length of the CDR3 is 14 residues. The CDR3 sequence: CASSPGGGVYGYTF. The CDR3 coding sequence is TGTGCCAGCAGTCCAGGGGGCGGAGTGTATGGCTACACCTTC.

This chain uses TRBV10-3 with TRBJ2-7; 7 nucleotides match TRBD1. Germline V gene lookup returns CDR1 ENHRY and CDR2 SYGVKD. With 4 bases clipped from V and 5 bases from J, the junction kept 5 bases outside the gene matches. This CDR3 has 13 amino acids. CDR3 DNA sequence: TGTGCCATCAGTGCACAGGGGTTCCACGAGCAGTACTTC. The encoded protein is CAISAQGFHEQYF.

This rearrangement joins TRBV9 to TRBJ1-1, with 7 bases matching TRBD1. J was trimmed by 2 bases and V by 0 bases; bases with no gene match: 7. Germline V gene data show CDR1 as SGDLS and CDR2 as YYNGEE. The CDR3 is 16 residues long. CDR3 bases: TGTGCCAGCAGCGTAGTAGGGGGACAGCTAAACACTGAAGCTTTCTTT. Translated: CASSVVGGQLNTEAFF.

This chain connects TRBV28 to TRBJ1-3, with 7 bases lining up with TRBD1. V was clipped by 10 bases and J by 0 bases; unmatched bases: 9. From germline, CDR1 is MDHEN and CDR2 SYDVKM. The CDR3 length is 15 residues. The CDR3 spells CATAAGTVSGNTIYF. CDR3 nucleotides: TGTGCCACGGCTGCGGGGACAGTCTCTGGAAACACCATATATTTT.

V is TRBV7-8 and J is TRBJ1-1; 12 bases align to TRBD1. CDR1 and CDR2 from the germline V gene are SGHVS and FQNEAQ. V trimming: 5 bases; J trimming: 5 bases; junction bases outside the gene matches: 6. The CDR3 has 15 amino acids. The CDR3 sequence is CASSIQGQGATEAFF. The DNA of the CDR3 is TGTGCCAGCAGCATACAGGGACAGGGGGCGACTGAAGCTTTCTTT.

The chain is built from TRBV28 and TRBJ2-4, with 8 positions matching TRBD1. The ends lost 6 bases at V and 4 bases at J; junction bases unmatched: 8. Germline V CDR1 and CDR2: MDHEN, SYDVKM. CDR3 length: 15 amino acids. The CDR3 spells CASSSRGQVKNIQYF. The CDR3 nucleotides read TGTGCCAGCAGCTCGAGGGGACAGGTAAAAAACATTCAGTACTTC.

There are a few counts of this clone. The rearrangement uses TRBV5-6 and TRBJ2-5; a weak D match, TRBD2 (6 bases). The CDR3 is 15 residues long. V dropped 1 base and J dropped 4 bases, with 14 bases sitting between them. Germline CDR1 reads SGHDT; CDR2 reads YYEEEE. CDR3 loop: CASSLLGGAGETQYF. CDR3 bases: TGTGCCAGCAGCTTGCTCGGAGGGGCCGGAGAGACCCAGTACTTC.

V gene TRBV7-2 combines with J gene TRBJ1-5, with a tentative D call TRBD1 (6 bases). The V end lost 5 bases, the J end lost 0 bases, and 11 bases lay between the germline ends. Germline assignment: CDR1 SGHTA and CDR2 FQGNSA. This CDR3 has 15 residues. The CDR3: CASSQGHYSNQPQHF. In DNA, the CDR3 is TGTGCCAGCAGCCAGGGACACTATAGCAATCAGCCCCAGCATTTT.

This clone was counted once. The junction departs from germline at one end; a sequencing error may be responsible. The genes are TRBV7-9 and TRBJ2-7; D gene ambiguous. The germline CDR1 and CDR2 sequences are SEHNR and FQNEAQ (reference sequence). This CDR3 region has 12 residues. CDR3 nucleotides: TGTGCCAGCAGCGCGCCCCACGACTTCGGCGAGTTC. It is translated as CASSAPHDFGEF.

The V gene is TRBV10-3, the J gene TRBJ1-5, with 7 bases aligning to TRBD1. Germline trimming cut 6 bases from V and 5 bases from J; bases unmatched to any gene: 1. The CDR3 is made up of 12 amino acids. CDR1 ENHRY and CDR2 SYGVKD come from the germline V gene. Here the CDR3 reads CAISGTDQPQHF. Written as DNA, the CDR3 is TGTGCCATCAGCGGGACAGATCAGCCCCAGCATTTT.